This T cell receptor (beta chain) was identified during a study of CD8+CD57+ T cells in acquired aplastic anemia. It was genomic DNA that served as the template for profiling TCR beta VDJ and CDR3. TCRdb reprocessed the reads with MiXCR, giving one entry per CDR3 protein. The sample includes fewer than 200,000 distinct CDR3 sequences, 63% of them seen just once. The V end lost 5 bases, the J end lost 1 base, and 11 bases lay between the germline ends. Germline V gene sequence: CDR1 SGHTA, CDR2 FQGTGA. This CDR3 has 14 amino acids. Sequencing was performed on sorted CD4+, CD8+, or CD8+CD57+ T cells (not recorded which) from PBMCs. The chain links TRBV7-3 to TRBJ2-5, with D uncertain. This clonotype originated in a human donor in good health. The CDR3 DNA is TGTGCCAGCAGCCGCAATTCCGGCCAAGAGACCCAGTACTTC. It is translated as CASSRNSGQETQYF.